This entry concerns a single TCR beta chain. These data originate in a study of OX40 agonist ivuxolimab in advanced cancers. The CDR3 is made up of 14 amino acids. In germline, CDR1 is LNHDA, CDR2 SQIVND (reference sequence). The ends were cut back, 6 bases at V and 4 bases at J, with 16 bases in the middle. Method: immunoSEQ multiplex PCR; TCRdb's copy keeps in-frame clones and lacks some. This table has approximately 90,000 clones, roughly 88% appearing once. The clonotype originates from an adult with an advanced solid tumor such as melanoma, head and neck, liver or kidney cancer. This chain joins TRBV19 and TRBJ2-7; possible D gene TRBD1, 5 bases. The sequencing used CD4+ or CD8+ T cells sorted from blood, collected in a trial of the OX40 agonist ivuxolimab. The CDR3 spells CASSDRGLGYEQYF. CDR3 DNA: TGTGCCAGTAGCGATAGGGGCTTGGGTTACGAGCAGTACTTC.